Following are 17 T cell receptor beta chains from one sample sequenced in a study of T cell responses to AZD1222 COVID-19 vaccine. Clones were sequenced by immunoSEQ multiplex PCR, and TCRdb holds only the in-frame ones, with some missing. The sample holds around 180,000 clones; more than 80% are singletons and the top ten take 6.9%. This material consisted of peripheral blood, taken on day 0 of AZD1222 vaccination. Receptor source: an adult in good health.

The CDR3 DNA reads as TGCGCCAGCACCAAGGGACAGGGAAACTACGAGCAGTACGTC. Translation: CASTKGQGNYEQYV. J is TRBJ2-7 and V is TRBV10-2, with 9 positions matching TRBD1. Germline CDR1 reads WSHSY; CDR2 reads SAAADI. The length of the CDR3 is 14 residues. V trimming: 7 bases; J trimming: 3 bases; junction bases outside the gene matches: 7.

This clone was counted between two and nine times. The chain combines TRBV7-9 with TRBJ1-4; D unclear. The germline gives CDR1 SEHNR, CDR2 FQNEAQ (reference sequence). Trimming removed 5 bases from V and 7 bases from J, with 14 bases in between. This CDR3 has 14 residues. CDR3: CASSLSAGGEKLFF. The DNA for the CDR3 is TGTGCCAGCAGCCTCAGCGCAGGAGGTGAAAAACTGTTTTTT. Filled out from reference TRBV7-9 and TRBJ1-4, the complete variable domain reads DTGVSQNPRHKITKRGQNVTFRCDPISEHNRLYWYRQTLGQGPEFLTYFQNEAQLEKSRLLSDRFSAERPKGSFSTLEIQRTEQGDSAMYLCASSLSAGGEKLFFGSGTQLSVL.

This clone appeared a few times. J is TRBJ2-2 and V is TRBV19; the D is unclear. Trimming took 1 base from V and 4 from J, leaving 7 bases between them. This CDR3 contains 14 residues. Germline V gene data show CDR1 as LNHDA and CDR2 as SQIVND (reference sequence). In nucleotides, the CDR3 is TGTGCCAGTAGTATAGGGCAGACCACCGGGGAGCTGTTTTTT. The encoded protein is CASSIGQTTGELFF. The complete variable domain, with remaining parts taken from reference TRBV19 and TRBJ2-2, reads DGGITQSPKYLFRKEGQNVTLSCEQNLNHDAMYWYRQDPGQGLRLIYYSQIVNDFQKGDIAEGYSVSREKKESFPLTVTSAQKNPTAFYLCASSIGQTTGELFFGEGSRLTVL.

The V call is TRBV29-1, the J call TRBJ1-5; D is unclear. CDR3 length: 16 residues. The germline gives CDR1 SQVTM, CDR2 ANQGSEA. V gave up 3 bases and J gave up 0 bases, with 15 bases separating them. DNA of the CDR3: TGCAGCGTTGATGAAAGAGATCAGTATAGCAATCAGCCCCAGCATTTT. It is translated as CSVDERDQYSNQPQHF.

This chain joins TRBV6-5 and TRBJ2-5, with a tentative D call TRBD1 (5 bases). The CDR3 is made up of 14 amino acids. Between the trimmed V and J ends, which lost 0 bases and 5 bases, there was a span of 10 bases. Germline V lookup: CDR1 MNHEY, CDR2 SVGAGI. The CDR3 DNA reads TGTGCCAGCAGTTACTCGTCAGGGTATGAGACCCAGTACTTC. This sequence encodes CASSYSSGYETQYF.

V is TRBV7-8 and J is TRBJ1-3, with D unresolved. Germline V gene data show CDR1 as SGHVS and CDR2 as FQNEAQ. The CDR3 totals 13 residues. The ends were cut back, 1 base at V and 8 bases at J, with 9 bases in the middle. The CDR3 DNA sequence: TGTGCCAGCAGCTTAGGGGTATCGTACACCATATATTTT. This encodes CASSLGVSYTIYF.

Here the CDR3 reads CASKLRTDQFF. In nucleotides, the CDR3 is TGTGCCAGCAAACTTCGGACAGACCAGTTCTTC. The genes are TRBV6-5 and TRBJ2-1; TRBD1 is a possible D gene (6 bases). The CDR3 runs to 11 residues. Trimming pared 7 bases from V and 13 bases from J, leaving 14 bases between. Per the germline V gene, CDR1 is MNHEY and CDR2 is SVGAGI.

The rearrangement uses TRBV6-5 and TRBJ1-1; no reliable D call. Per the germline V gene, CDR1 is MNHEY and CDR2 is SVGAGI. The CDR3 contains 16 residues. The V end was cut by 0 bases, the J end by 1 base, with 12 bases between. DNA for the CDR3: TGTGCCAGCAGTTACTCGGGAAATCCGGGGAACACTGAAGCTTTCTTT. Translating gives CASSYSGNPGNTEAFF.

This chain joins TRBV5-6 and TRBJ1-2, with TRBD1 matching over 8 bases. With 2 bases clipped from V and 5 bases from J, the junction kept 8 bases outside the gene matches. The CDR3 runs 15 residues. CDR1 and CDR2 (germline): SGHDT, YYEEEE. CDR3 protein: CASSFDQGAVYGYTF. The CDR3 DNA reads TGTGCCAGCAGCTTTGACCAGGGGGCTGTGTATGGCTACACCTTC.

J is TRBJ2-7 and V is TRBV3-1 (or the pseudogene TRBV3-2); no clear D gene. Between the trimmed V and J ends, which lost 2 bases and 6 bases, there was a span of 5 bases. Germline V lookup: CDR1 LGHDT, CDR2 YNNKEL (reference sequence). The CDR3 consists of 11 residues. CDR3 residues: CASSQMAEQYF. The CDR3 nucleotides are TGTGCCAGCAGCCAAATGGCCGAGCAGTACTTC.

V usage is TRBV7-3 and J usage is TRBJ2-5, with 9 bases fitting TRBD2. This CDR3 is 16 amino acids long. Per the germline V gene, CDR1 is SGHTA and CDR2 is FQGTGA. Trimming took 1 base from V and 2 from J; bases not matched to a gene: 5. CDR3 DNA sequence: TGTGCCAGCAGCTTAAGTCCCAGCGGGGGGCAAGAGACCCAGTACTTC. Translated: CASSLSPSGGQETQYF.

The chain is built from TRBV6-5 and TRBJ1-2, with TRBD1 identical over 8 bases. The V gene's germline CDR1 is MNHEY and CDR2 SVGAGI. With V trimmed by 2 bases and J by 4 bases, 3 bases remained unmatched. The CDR3 runs 14 residues. The CDR3 here is CASSYGTGAYGYTF. The CDR3 coding sequence is TGTGCCAGCAGTTACGGGACAGGAGCCTATGGCTACACCTTC.

The rearrangement uses TRBV5-1 and TRBJ1-2, with 8 nucleotides matching TRBD1. CDR1 is SGHRS, CDR2 YFSETQ, per germline. CDR3 length: 14 amino acids. V lost 4 bases and J lost 4; bases outside the gene matches: 6. DNA for the CDR3: TGCGCCAGCAGCCCAGGACAGGGCGGCTATGGCTACACCTTC. This sequence encodes CASSPGQGGYGYTF.

This chain links TRBV24-1 with TRBJ2-1; 10 bases fit TRBD1. V shed 3 bases and J 7 bases; nucleotides not matched to a gene: 8. The CDR3 contains 16 residues. Germline assignment: CDR1 KGHDR and CDR2 SFDVKD. CDR3 residues: CATSDHRDRGQNEQFF. The DNA of the CDR3 is TGTGCCACCAGTGATCACCGGGACAGGGGCCAAAATGAGCAGTTCTTC.

The chain couples TRBV6-5 to TRBJ1-6, with TRBD1 as a possible D gene (5 bases). Trimming removed 0 bases from V and 6 bases from J, with 9 bases in between. The germline V gene has CDR1 MNHEY and CDR2 SVGAGI. This CDR3 is built from 15 residues. The CDR3 DNA follows: TGTGCCAGCAGTTACTCTGGACACATTAATTCACCCCTCCACTTT. Protein: CASSYSGHINSPLHF.

The V call is TRBV11-2, the J call TRBJ1-2; TRBD1 matches at 8 bases. The CDR3 has 16 amino acids. The V gene's germline CDR1 is SGHAT and CDR2 FQNNGV. The J segment lost 4 bases and the V segment lost 5 bases, leaving 12 bases of the junction unmatched. The DNA of the CDR3 is TGTGCCAGCAGCCCATTAAGACAGGGGTTTTCCTATGGCTACACCTTC. This encodes CASSPLRQGFSYGYTF.

The CDR3 sequence is CACRTGYNYGYTF. In DNA, the CDR3 is TGTGCCTGTCGGACAGGGTATAACTATGGCTACACCTTC. The V call is TRBV30, the J call TRBJ1-2, with 8 bases matching TRBD1. From germline, CDR1 is GTSNPN and CDR2 SVGIG (reference sequence). This CDR3 is built from 13 residues. Losses at the gene ends were 6 bases for V and 1 base for J; bases not matched to a gene: 4.